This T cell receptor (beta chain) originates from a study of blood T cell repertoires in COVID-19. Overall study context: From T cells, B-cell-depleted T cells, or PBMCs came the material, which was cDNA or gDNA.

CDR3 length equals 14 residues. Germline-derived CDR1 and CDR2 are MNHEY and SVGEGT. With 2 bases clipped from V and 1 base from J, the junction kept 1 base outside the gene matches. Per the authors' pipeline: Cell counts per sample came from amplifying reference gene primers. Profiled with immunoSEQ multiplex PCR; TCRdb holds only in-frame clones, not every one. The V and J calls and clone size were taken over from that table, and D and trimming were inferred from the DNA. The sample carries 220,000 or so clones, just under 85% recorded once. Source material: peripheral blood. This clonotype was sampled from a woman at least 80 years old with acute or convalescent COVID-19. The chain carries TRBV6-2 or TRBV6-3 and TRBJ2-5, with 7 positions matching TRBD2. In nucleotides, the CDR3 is TGTGCCAGCAGTTACGCTAGCGGCCAAGAGACCCAGTACTTC. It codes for CASSYASGQETQYF.